This T cell receptor beta chain was observed in a study of blood T cell repertoires in COVID-19. Study background: Whether acute or convalescent, the COVID-19 samples came from the United States, Italy and Spain. From T cells, B-cell-depleted T cells, or PBMCs came the material, which was cDNA or gDNA.

The germline CDR1 and CDR2 sequences are SQVTM and ANQGSEA. The CDR3 has 13 residues. Per the authors' pipeline: Reference gene primer amplification gave nucleated cell count estimates. TCRdb's table, derived via immunoSEQ multiplex PCR, lists solely in-frame clones and lacks some. The V and J calls and the clone size are those of that table, but D and trimming were determined from the DNA. This table has fewer than 250,000 clones, around 80% appearing once. Turning to this clone: Germline and junction disagree at one end, which may indicate a read error.

What was sequenced was peripheral blood. The chain is built from TRBV29-1 and TRBJ2-5; TRBD1 matches at 9 bases. The origin of this receptor is a woman in her 50s with acute or convalescent COVID-19. The CDR3 DNA is TGCAGCGTCGAAGGACAGGGGTCTGAGACCCAGTACTTC. This encodes CSVEGQGSETQYF.